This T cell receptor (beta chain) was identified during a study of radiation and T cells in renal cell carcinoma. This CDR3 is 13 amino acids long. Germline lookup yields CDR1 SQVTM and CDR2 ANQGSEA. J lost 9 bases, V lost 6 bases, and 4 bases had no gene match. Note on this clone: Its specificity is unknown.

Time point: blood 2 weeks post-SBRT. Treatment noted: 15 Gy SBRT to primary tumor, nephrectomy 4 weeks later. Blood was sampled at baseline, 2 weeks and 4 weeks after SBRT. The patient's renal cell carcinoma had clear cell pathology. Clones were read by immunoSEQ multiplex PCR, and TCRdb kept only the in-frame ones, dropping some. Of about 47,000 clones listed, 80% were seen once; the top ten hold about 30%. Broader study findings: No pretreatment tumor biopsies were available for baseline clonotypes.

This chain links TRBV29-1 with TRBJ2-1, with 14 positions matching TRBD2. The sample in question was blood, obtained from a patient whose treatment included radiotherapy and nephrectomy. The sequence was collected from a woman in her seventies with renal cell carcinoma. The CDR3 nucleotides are TGCAGCGTGACTAGCGGGGGGGTCGGTGAGCAGTTCTTC. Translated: CSVTSGGVGEQFF.